This entry concerns a single T cell receptor (beta chain). What it binds is not known. CDR1 and CDR2 from the germline V gene are ENHRY and SYGVKD. V lost 8 bases, J lost 0 bases, and 9 bases stayed unmatched. There are 16 residues in the CDR3. DNA at around 190 ng, roughly 30,000 T cell genomes, went into sorted-subset replicate PCRs. Original data processing: There were no quality scores in the junction-only immunoSEQ sequences, so filtering differed. Using immunoSEQ multiplex PCR, the repertoire was profiled, and TCRdb retains in-frame clones only, with some absent. Clone size and V and J calls were adopted from that table, with D and trimming inferred from the DNA. The sample has hundreds of thousands of clones, 72% seen once. The data derive from a study of shared clonotypes between healthy human individuals. Study conclusions and caveats: Sampling involved blood alone; tissue repertoires likely differ.

Donors were Caucasian adults residing in Nashville, Tennessee, USA. The sample taken for sequencing was memory CD4+ T cells sorted from blood. Subset reported: CD45RA-negative fraction. This sequence joins TRBV10-3 and TRBJ2-7; TRBD2 agrees at 11 bases. The source of this sequence is a woman aged 25 to 39 in good health. The CDR3 spells CAIGAKTSGASYEQYF. The CDR3 DNA sequence: TGTGCCATCGGGGCTAAGACTAGCGGGGCCTCCTACGAGCAGTACTTC.